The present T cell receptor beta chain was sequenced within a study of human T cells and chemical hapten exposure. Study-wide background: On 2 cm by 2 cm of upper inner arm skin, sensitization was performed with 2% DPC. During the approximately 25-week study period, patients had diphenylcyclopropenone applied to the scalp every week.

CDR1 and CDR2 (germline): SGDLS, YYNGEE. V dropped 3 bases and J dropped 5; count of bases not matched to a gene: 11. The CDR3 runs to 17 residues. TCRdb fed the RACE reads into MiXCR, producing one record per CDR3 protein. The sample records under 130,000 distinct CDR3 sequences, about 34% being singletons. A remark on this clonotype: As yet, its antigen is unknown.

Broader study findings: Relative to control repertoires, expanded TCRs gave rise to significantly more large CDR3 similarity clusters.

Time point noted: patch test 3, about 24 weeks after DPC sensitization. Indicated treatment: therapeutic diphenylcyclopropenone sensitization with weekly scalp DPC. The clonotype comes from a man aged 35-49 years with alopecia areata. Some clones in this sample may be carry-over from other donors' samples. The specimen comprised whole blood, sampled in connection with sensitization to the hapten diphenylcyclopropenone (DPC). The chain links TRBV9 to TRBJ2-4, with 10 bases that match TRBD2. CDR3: CASSAEVTGTSENIQYF. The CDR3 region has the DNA TGTGCCAGCAGCGCAGAAGTCACCGGGACTAGCGAAAACATTCAGTACTTC. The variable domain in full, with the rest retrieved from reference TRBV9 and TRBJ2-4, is DSGVTQTPKHLITATGQRVTLRCSPRSGDLSVYWYQQSLDQGLQFLIQYYNGEERAKGNILERFSAQQFPDLHSELNLSSLELGDSALYFCASSAEVTGTSENIQYFGAGTRLSVL.